What follows are 6 T cell receptor beta chains derived from one specimen sequenced in a study of blood T cell repertoires in COVID-19. Profiling relied on immunoSEQ multiplex PCR, and the TCRdb table lists in-frame clones only, not all of them. Of 200,000 to 250,000 clones in the sample, roughly nine tenths were seen once. Material for sequencing was PBMCs or T cells enriched from blood (not recorded which). These receptors were obtained from a woman between 50 and 59 years old in a cohort exposed to, infected with or recovered from COVID-19 (not recorded which).

Written as DNA, the CDR3 is TGTGCCTGGAGTGAGGGGGTGAATCAGCCCCAGCATTTT. Translation gives CAWSEGVNQPQHF. The chain has TRBV30 and TRBJ1-5, with D possibly TRBD1 on 6 matching bases. The V end was cut by 1 base, the J end by 4 bases, with 8 bases between. The CDR3 is made up of 13 amino acids. From germline, CDR1 is GTSNPN and CDR2 SVGIG (reference sequence).

The chain recombines TRBV19 with TRBJ1-5; no clear D. V was shortened by 1 base and J by 6 bases, with 13 bases between the two germline ends. Germline V lookup: CDR1 LNHDA, CDR2 SQIVND (reference sequence). This CDR3 contains 15 residues. The CDR3 region is CASSIARRVLQPQHF. CDR3 nucleotide sequence: TGTGCCAGTAGTATAGCGAGGAGGGTACTTCAGCCCCAGCATTTT.

The chain uses TRBV4-1 and TRBJ2-1, with 9 bases lining up with TRBD2. The CDR3 totals 16 residues. Germline trimming cut 1 base from V and 1 base from J; bases unmatched to any gene: 2. Per the germline V gene, CDR1 is MGHRA and CDR2 is YSYEKL. The CDR3 sequence is CASSQASGGSYNEQFF. CDR3 nucleotides: TGCGCCAGCAGCCAAGCCAGCGGGGGGTCCTACAATGAGCAGTTCTTC.

J is TRBJ1-4 and V is TRBV7-2; D call uncertain. The V gene lost 5 bases and the J gene lost 12 bases, with 19 bases spanning the gap. The CDR3 sequence is 14 residues long. Looked up from germline, CDR1 is SGHTA and CDR2 is FQGNSA. For the CDR3, the DNA is TGTGCCAGCAGCGAGTTCCTCGCGCGGGAGGAACTGTTTTTT. Translated, it gives CASSEFLAREELFF. Looking up the rest from reference TRBV7-2 and TRBJ1-4 gives the full variable domain: GAGVSQSPSNKVTEKGKDVELRCDPISGHTALYWYRQSLGQGLEFLIYFQGNSAPDKSGLPSDRFSAERTGGSVSTLTIQRTQQEDSAVYLCASSEFLAREELFFGSGTQLSVL.

The genes are TRBV28 and TRBJ1-1, with unresolved D. The CDR3 extends over 16 amino acids. V was pared by 4 bases and J by 1 base, with 16 bases between. Germline loops: CDR1 MDHEN, CDR2 SYDVKM. CDR3: CASSYLPGQSNTEAFF. The CDR3 DNA reads as TGTGCCAGCAGTTATCTTCCTGGGCAGTCGAACACTGAAGCTTTCTTT. The full variable domain, in which reference TRBV28 and TRBJ1-1 provide the parts outside the CDR3, is DVKVTQSSRYLVKRTGEKVFLECVQDMDHENMFWYRQDPGLGLRLIYFSYDVKMKEKGDIPEGYSVSREKKERFSLILESASTNQTSMYLCASSYLPGQSNTEAFFGQGTRLTVV.

This chain uses TRBV4-1 with TRBJ2-7; 9 nucleotides line up with TRBD1. The CDR3 is 14 amino acids. V was pared by 4 bases and J by 4 bases, with 5 bases of the junction left unmatched. From germline, CDR1 is MGHRA and CDR2 YSYEKL. The CDR3 reads CASSPDRGSYEQYF. The CDR3 DNA follows: TGCGCCAGCAGCCCGGACAGGGGATCGTACGAGCAGTACTTC.